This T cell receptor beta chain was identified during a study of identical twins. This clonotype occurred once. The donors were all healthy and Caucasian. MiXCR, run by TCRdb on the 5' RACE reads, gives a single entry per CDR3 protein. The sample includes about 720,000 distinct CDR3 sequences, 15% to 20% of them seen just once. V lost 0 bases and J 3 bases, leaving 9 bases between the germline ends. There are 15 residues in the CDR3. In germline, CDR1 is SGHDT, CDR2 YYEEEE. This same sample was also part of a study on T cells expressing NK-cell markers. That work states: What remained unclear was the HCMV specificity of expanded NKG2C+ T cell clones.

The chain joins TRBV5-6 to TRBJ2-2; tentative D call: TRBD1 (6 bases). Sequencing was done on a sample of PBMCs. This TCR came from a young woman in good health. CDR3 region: CASSLDREHTGELFF. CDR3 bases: TGTGCCAGCAGCTTGGACAGGGAACACACCGGGGAGCTGTTTTTT.